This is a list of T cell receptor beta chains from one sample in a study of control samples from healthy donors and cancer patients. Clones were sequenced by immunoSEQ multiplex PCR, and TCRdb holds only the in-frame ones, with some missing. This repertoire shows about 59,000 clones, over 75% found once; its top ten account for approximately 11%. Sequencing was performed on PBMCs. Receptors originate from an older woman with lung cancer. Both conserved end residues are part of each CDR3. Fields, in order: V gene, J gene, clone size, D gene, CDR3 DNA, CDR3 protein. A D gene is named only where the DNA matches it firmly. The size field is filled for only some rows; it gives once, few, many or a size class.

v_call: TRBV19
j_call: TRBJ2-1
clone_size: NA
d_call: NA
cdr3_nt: TGTGCCAGTAGTATAGGCGGCAGGGGAATAAATGAGCAGTTCTTC
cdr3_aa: CASSIGGRGINEQFF

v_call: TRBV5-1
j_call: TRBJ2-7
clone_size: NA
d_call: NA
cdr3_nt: TGCGCCAGCAGCCTTTTTTCCCGAGAAACCTACGAGCAGTACTTC
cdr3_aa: CASSLFSRETYEQYF

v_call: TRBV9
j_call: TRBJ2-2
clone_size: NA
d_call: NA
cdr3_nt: TGTGCCAGCAGCGCCCATATAGGGGAGCTGTTTTTT
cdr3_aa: CASSAHIGELFF

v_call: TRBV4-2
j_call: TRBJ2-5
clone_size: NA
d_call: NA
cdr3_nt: TGTGCCAGCAGCCAAGCGGGAGCGCAGGACATCCAGTACTTC
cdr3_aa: CASSQAGAQDIQYF

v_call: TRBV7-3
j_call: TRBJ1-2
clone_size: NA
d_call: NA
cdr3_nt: TGTGCCAGCAACTTCTCCAACATTTCCCTTGGGGCTAACTATGGCTACACCTTC
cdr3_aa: CASNFSNISLGANYGYTF

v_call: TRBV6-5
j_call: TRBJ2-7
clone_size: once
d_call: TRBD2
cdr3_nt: TGTGCCAGCAGTTACCGGCGGGGGGGGTACGAGCAGTACTTC
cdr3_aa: CASSYRRGGYEQYF

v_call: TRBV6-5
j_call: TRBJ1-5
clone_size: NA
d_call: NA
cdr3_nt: TGTGCCAGCAATCAAGGGGGGAATCAGCCCCAGCATTTT
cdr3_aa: CASNQGGNQPQHF

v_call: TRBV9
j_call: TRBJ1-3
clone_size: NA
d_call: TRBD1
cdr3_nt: TGTGCCAGCAGCGTAGTTTCAGGGGGAGGAAACACCATATATTTT
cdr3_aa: CASSVVSGGGNTIYF

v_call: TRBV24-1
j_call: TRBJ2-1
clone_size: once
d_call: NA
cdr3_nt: TGTGCCACCAGTGATTTGTCTGACAATGAGCAGTTCTTC
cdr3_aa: CATSDLSDNEQFF

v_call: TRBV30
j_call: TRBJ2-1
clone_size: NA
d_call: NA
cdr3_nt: TGTGCCTGGAGCCGGTCTAGTGGTCTCTACAATGAGCAGTTCTTC
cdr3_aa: CAWSRSSGLYNEQFF

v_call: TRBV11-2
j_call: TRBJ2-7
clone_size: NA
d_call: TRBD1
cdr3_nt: TGTGCCAGCAGCTTAGTGGGACAGGCAGGGAGGGAGCAGTACTTC
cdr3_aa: CASSLVGQAGREQYF

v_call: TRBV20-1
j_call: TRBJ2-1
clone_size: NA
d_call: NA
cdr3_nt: TGCAGTGCTCCGTCCAGGGGGGCTCGGGTCTTC
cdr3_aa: CSAPSRGARVF

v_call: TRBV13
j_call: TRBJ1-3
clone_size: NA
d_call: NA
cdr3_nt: TGTGCCAGCAGCTTAGCTAGCTCTGGAAACACCATATATTTT
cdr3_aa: CASSLASSGNTIYF

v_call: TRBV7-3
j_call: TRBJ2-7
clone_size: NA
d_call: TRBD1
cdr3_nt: TGTGCCAGCAGCTACGGGACAGGCGAGCAGTACTTC
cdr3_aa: CASSYGTGEQYF

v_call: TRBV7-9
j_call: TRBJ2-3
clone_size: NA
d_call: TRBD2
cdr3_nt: TGTGCCAGCAGCAAACGGGCTAGCGGGGCTCTAGCTGGAGTCACCTCTAGCACAGATACGCAGTATTTT
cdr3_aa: CASSKRASGALAGVTSSTDTQYF

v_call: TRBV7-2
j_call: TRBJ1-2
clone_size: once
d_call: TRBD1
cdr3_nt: TGTGCCAGCAGCTTGGCACAGGGGAGAAGTGGCTACACCTTC
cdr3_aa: CASSLAQGRSGYTF

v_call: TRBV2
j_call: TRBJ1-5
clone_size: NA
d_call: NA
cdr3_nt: TGTGCCAGCAGCGTTCAGGGAACGAATCAGCCCCAGCATTTT
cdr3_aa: CASSVQGTNQPQHF

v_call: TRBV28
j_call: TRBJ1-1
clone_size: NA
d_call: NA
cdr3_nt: TGTGCCAGCAGTTTAAATGTGAGGGCTCGGGGCACTGAAGCTTTCTTT
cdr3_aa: CASSLNVRARGTEAFF